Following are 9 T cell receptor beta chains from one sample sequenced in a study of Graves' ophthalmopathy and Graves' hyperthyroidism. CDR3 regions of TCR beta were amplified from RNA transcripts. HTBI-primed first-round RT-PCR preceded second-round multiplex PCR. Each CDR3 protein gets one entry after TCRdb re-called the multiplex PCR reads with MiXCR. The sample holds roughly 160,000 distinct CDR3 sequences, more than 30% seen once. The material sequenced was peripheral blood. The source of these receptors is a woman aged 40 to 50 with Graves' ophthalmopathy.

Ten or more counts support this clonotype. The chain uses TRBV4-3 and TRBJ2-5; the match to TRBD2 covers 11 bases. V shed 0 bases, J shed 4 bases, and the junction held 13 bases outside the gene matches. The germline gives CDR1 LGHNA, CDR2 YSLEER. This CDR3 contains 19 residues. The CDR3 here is CASSQDIGLAGGYVETQYF. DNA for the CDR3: TGCGCCAGCAGCCAAGATATCGGGCTAGCGGGAGGCTATGTAGAGACCCAGTACTTC.

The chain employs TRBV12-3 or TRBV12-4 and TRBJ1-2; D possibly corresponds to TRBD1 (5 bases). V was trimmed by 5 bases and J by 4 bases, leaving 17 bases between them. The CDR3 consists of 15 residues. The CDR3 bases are TGTGCCAGCAGTCCTACCACCGGGACCCCCTATGGCTACACCTTC. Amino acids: CASSPTTGTPYGYTF.

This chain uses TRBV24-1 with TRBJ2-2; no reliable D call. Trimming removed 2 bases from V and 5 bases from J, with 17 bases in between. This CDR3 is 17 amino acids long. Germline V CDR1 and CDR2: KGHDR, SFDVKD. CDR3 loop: CATSDSTSEKSTGELFF. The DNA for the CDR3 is TGTGCCACCAGTGATTCAACCAGCGAAAAGTCAACCGGGGAGCTGTTTTTT.

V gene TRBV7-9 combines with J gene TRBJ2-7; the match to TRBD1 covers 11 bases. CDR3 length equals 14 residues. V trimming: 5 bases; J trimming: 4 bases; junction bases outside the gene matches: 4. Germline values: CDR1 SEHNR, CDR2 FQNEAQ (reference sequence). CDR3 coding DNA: TGTGCCAGCAGCGAGGGGGACAGGGGGTACGAGCAGTACTTC. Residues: CASSEGDRGYEQYF.

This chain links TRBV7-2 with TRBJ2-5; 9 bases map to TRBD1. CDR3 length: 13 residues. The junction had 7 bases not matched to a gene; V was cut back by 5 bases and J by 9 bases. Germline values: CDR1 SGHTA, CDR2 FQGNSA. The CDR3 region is CASSARDRDPQYF. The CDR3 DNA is TGTGCCAGCAGCGCCCGGGACAGGGATCCCCAGTACTTC. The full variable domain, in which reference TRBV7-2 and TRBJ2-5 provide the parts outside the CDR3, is GAGVSQSPSNKVTEKGKDVELRCDPISGHTALYWYRQSLGQGLEFLIYFQGNSAPDKSGLPSDRFSAERTGGSVSTLTIQRTQQEDSAVYLCASSARDRDPQYFGPGTRLLVL.

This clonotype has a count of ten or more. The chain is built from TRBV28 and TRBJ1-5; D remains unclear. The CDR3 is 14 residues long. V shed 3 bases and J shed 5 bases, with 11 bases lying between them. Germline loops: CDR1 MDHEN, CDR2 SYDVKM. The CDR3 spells CASSLAPTYQPQHF. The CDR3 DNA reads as TGTGCCAGCAGTTTGGCCCCAACATATCAGCCCCAGCATTTT.

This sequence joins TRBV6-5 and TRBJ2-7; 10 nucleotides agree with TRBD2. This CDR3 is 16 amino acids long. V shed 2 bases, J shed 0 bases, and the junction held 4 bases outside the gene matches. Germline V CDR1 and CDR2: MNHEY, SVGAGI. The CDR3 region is CASSYRLAGASYEQYF. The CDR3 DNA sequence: TGTGCCAGCAGTTACCGGCTAGCGGGGGCCTCCTACGAGCAGTACTTC.

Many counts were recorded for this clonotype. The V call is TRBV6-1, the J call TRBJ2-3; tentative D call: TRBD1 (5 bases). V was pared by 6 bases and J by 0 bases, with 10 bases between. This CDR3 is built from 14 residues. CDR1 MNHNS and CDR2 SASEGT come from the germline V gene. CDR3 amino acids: CASREQASTDTQYF. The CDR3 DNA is TGTGCCAGCAGGGAACAGGCTAGCACAGATACGCAGTATTTT.

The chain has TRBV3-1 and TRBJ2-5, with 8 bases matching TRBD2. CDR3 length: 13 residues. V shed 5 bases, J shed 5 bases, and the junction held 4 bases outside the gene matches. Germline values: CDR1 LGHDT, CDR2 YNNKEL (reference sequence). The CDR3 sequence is CASSGTRQETQYF. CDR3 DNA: TGTGCCAGCAGCGGGACTAGGCAGGAGACCCAGTACTTC.